The 2 T cell receptor beta chains listed next were all sequenced from one sample in a study of spatial heterogeneity in lung cancer (dated 2019 in TCRdb). What this sample's time point label stands for: sample taken at primary tumor resection. The library was prepared using 5' RACE. The sequencer listed for this sample is NextSeq 500. In TCRdb, the public reads were trimmed at Q25 with fastp and aligned with MiXCR, with productive beta chains retained. All rows with the same CDR3 protein become a single entry with the most common DNA and genes. The sample data list 3,500 to 4,000 distinct CDR3 sequences, and over 9% of these were observed just once. Around 16% of the sample rests with the top ten. The study at large found these results: The tumor nonsynonymous mutation count correlated with the number of expanded alpha and beta TCRs within the tumor.

Their recognized antigens are unknown. The sample was lung tumor tissue, taken at surgery. All receptors derive from a female donor with early-stage non-small cell lung cancer.

Relative to its sample, this clonotype is medium-sized (0.01 to 0.1%). The chain joins TRBV9 to TRBJ2-3; D unclear. The CDR3 consists of 14 residues. Germline loops: CDR1 SGDLS, CDR2 YYNGEE. Deletions cut 2 bases from V and 0 bases from J, with 7 bases between. Here the CDR3 reads CASSVGESTDTQYF. The CDR3 DNA follows: TGTGCCAGCAGCGTTGGAGAGAGCACAGATACGCAGTATTTT.

This clonotype is classed as medium-sized. The chain carries TRBV21-1 and TRBJ2-5; TRBD1 is taken as the D call from the table, unchecked against the DNA. TRBV21-1 counts as a pseudogene. This CDR3 spans 16 amino acids. The CDR3 sequence: CASSKRRDARQETQYF. CDR3 DNA sequence: TGTGCCAGCAGCAAACGAAGGGACGCTCGCCAAGAGACCCAGTACTTC.